What follows are 5 T cell receptor beta chains derived from one specimen sequenced in a study of blood T cell repertoires in COVID-19. TCRdb's copy holds only in-frame clones and misses some; the assay was immunoSEQ multiplex PCR. Altogether around 26,000 clones are present, 70% to 90% being singletons, with the ten largest covering approximately 2.4%. What was sequenced was peripheral blood. Receptors were obtained from a human donor in a cohort sampled during active COVID-19.

The chain combines TRBV18 with TRBJ2-7; D may be TRBD2 (5 bases). V dropped 6 bases and J dropped 4 bases, with 13 bases sitting between them. The CDR3 contains 13 residues. CDR1 KGHSH and CDR2 LQKENI come from the germline V gene. The CDR3 DNA reads as TGTGCCAGCTCGAATCTTCGGGGATACGAGCAGTACTTC. It encodes CASSNLRGYEQYF.

This chain links TRBV2 with TRBJ2-7; TRBD2 is a possible D gene (6 bases). Trimming removed 7 bases from V and 2 bases from J, with 15 bases in between. The germline V gene has CDR1 SNHLY and CDR2 FYNNEI. This CDR3 is 14 amino acids long. The CDR3 reads CASKNGTYTYEQYF. CDR3 bases: TGTGCCAGCAAGAACGGGACTTATACCTACGAGCAGTACTTC.

This clone was seen a handful of times. The J gene is TRBJ1-1, the V gene TRBV18, with 7 nucleotides matching TRBD1. The CDR3 has 17 residues. After removal of 2 bases from V and 4 bases from J, the junction contained 13 bases not matched to a gene. Germline lookup yields CDR1 KGHSH and CDR2 LQKENI. CDR3 loop: CASSPGTDSARATEAFF. CDR3 nucleotides: TGTGCCAGCTCACCAGGGACAGATTCGGCGCGAGCCACTGAAGCTTTCTTT.

This clone was detected a few times. The chain couples TRBV19 to TRBJ2-1; D remains unclear. The CDR3 has 13 residues. Trimming removed 4 bases from V and 0 bases from J, with 4 bases in between. CDR1 is LNHDA and CDR2 is SQIVND in the germline V gene (reference sequence). The CDR3 nucleotides read TGTGCCAGTAGTAAGAGCTCCTACAATGAGCAGTTCTTC. Its protein product is CASSKSSYNEQFF.

The rearrangement joins TRBV20-1 to TRBJ1-4; TRBD1 matches 8 bases. CDR3 length: 16 residues. Germline CDR1 is DFQATT and CDR2 is SNEGSKA (reference sequence). The V gene end was trimmed by 3 bases and the J gene end by 6 bases; junction bases not matched to a gene: 12. The CDR3 loop is CSASPRRQGSDEKLFF. The CDR3 bases are TGCAGTGCTAGTCCCCGTAGACAGGGGTCGGATGAAAAACTGTTTTTT.